The 2 T cell receptor beta chains reported below all come from one sample, sequenced in a study of a mutant IDH1 vaccine in newly diagnosed glioma. Only in-frame clones appear in the TCRdb table, and some are missing; sequencing was by immunoSEQ multiplex PCR. The profile shows about 43,000 clones, around 84% of them singletons. The time point was: week 23, last vaccination. Mutant IDH1 20-mer peptide, at 300 ug, made up each vaccine dose, with topical imiquimod. These receptors are not linked to any known antigen. The sequencing here drew on PBMCs, taken from a glioma patient whose treatment included an IDH1 peptide vaccine. The source of these receptors is a woman between 18 and 29 years old with glioma. Some clones in this sample may be carry-over from other donors' samples.

J is TRBJ1-2 and V is TRBV14; 9 bases map to TRBD1. Germline CDR1 is SGHDN and CDR2 is FVKESK. The CDR3 has 14 residues. The trim removed 0 bases at V and 7 bases at J, leaving 3 bases unmatched. CDR3 nucleotide sequence: TGTGCCAGCAGCCAAGAGTGGACAGGGGCTGGCTACACCTTC. This gives the protein CASSQEWTGAGYTF.

The CDR3 region is CASSQGLDEQFF. The DNA for the CDR3 is TGCGCCAGCAGCCAAGGTCTCGATGAGCAGTTCTTC. V usage is TRBV5-1 and J usage is TRBJ2-1, with D uncertain. The CDR3 consists of 12 residues. Germline CDR1 reads SGHRS; CDR2 reads YFSETQ. With 4 bases removed from V and 8 bases from J, the gap between germline ends came to 10 bases. The full variable domain, with the rest looked up from reference TRBV5-1 and TRBJ2-1, is KAGVTQTPRYLIKTRGQQVTLSCSPISGHRSVSWYQQTPGQGLQFLFEYFSETQRNKGNFPGRFSGRQFSNSRSEMNVSTLELGDSALYLCASSQGLDEQFFGPGTRLTVL.